These 20 T cell receptor beta chains share one sample of origin, sequenced in a study of blood T cell repertoires in COVID-19. Clones were sequenced by immunoSEQ multiplex PCR, and TCRdb holds only the in-frame ones, with some missing. The table lists about 200,000 clones, around 95% of them singletons, with roughly 0.76% in the top ten. The sequenced sample was peripheral blood. Receptor source: a man aged 25-45 years with COVID-19, enrolled during active disease.

The table lists this clone with a few counts. V is TRBV4-1 and J is TRBJ1-6; D call uncertain. The V and J ends lost 2 bases and 10 bases respectively, with 21 bases between them. This CDR3 region has 17 residues. Germline CDR1 is MGHRA and CDR2 is YSYEKL. The CDR3 nucleotides are TGCGCCAGCAGCCAACCTTTTACGACGGGTTACGGGTCACCCCTCCACTTT. Amino acid sequence: CASSQPFTTGYGSPLHF.

The V and J genes are TRBV11-2 and TRBJ2-7; TRBD1 aligns across 7 bases. The CDR3 consists of 14 residues. The V segment lost 0 bases and the J segment 4 bases; nucleotides outside the gene matches: 3. The germline V gene has CDR1 SGHAT and CDR2 FQNNGV. The CDR3 bases are TGTGCCAGCAGCTTAGAGACAGGGTCTTACGAGCAGTACTTC. This gives the protein CASSLETGSYEQYF. Full variable domain (rest looked up from reference TRBV11-2 and TRBJ2-7): EAGVAQSPRYKIIEKRQSVAFWCNPISGHATLYWYQQILGQGPKLLIQFQNNGVVDDSQLPKDRFSAERLKGVDSTLKIQPAKLEDSAVYLCASSLETGSYEQYFGPGTRLTVT.

V is TRBV7-9 and J is TRBJ2-5, with 7 bases lining up with TRBD1. The germline CDR1 and CDR2 sequences are SEHNR and FQNEAQ (reference sequence). Trimming removed 5 bases from V and 4 bases from J; junction bases left unmatched: 7. The CDR3 is 14 amino acids. CDR3 in amino acids: CASSLKQGTETQYF. DNA of the CDR3: TGTGCCAGCAGCCTGAAACAGGGGACAGAGACCCAGTACTTC.

The chain carries TRBV6-1 and TRBJ2-3; a weak D match, TRBD1 (5 bases). Trimming took 3 bases from V and 0 from J, leaving 13 bases between them. CDR3 length: 16 amino acids. Germline CDR1 MNHNS, CDR2 SASEGT. CDR3 sequence (DNA): TGTGCCAGCAGTGATGGGGCAGATCCTAGCACAGATACGCAGTATTTT. Amino acid sequence: CASSDGADPSTDTQYF.

This clone was observed a single time. The CDR3 region is CASSVGFRSEQYF. CDR3 DNA: TGCGCCAGCAGTGTGGGTTTCCGGAGCGAGCAGTACTTC. This sequence joins TRBV5-1 and TRBJ2-7; no firm D call. CDR1 is SGHRS and CDR2 is YFSETQ in the germline V gene. The CDR3 is 13 residues long. Trimming stripped 5 bases from V and 6 bases from J, with 15 bases between.

Turning to this clone: This CDR3 is also generated by other DNA sequences in the sample. The chain joins TRBV13 to TRBJ2-7; 9 bases are shared with TRBD1. This CDR3 spans 14 amino acids. Germline values: CDR1 PRHDT, CDR2 FYEKMQ (reference sequence). The V segment lost 5 bases and the J segment 4 bases; nucleotides outside the gene matches: 6. DNA of the CDR3: TGTGCCAGCAGCCCGGGACAGGGTTCATACGAGCAGTACTTC. Its translation: CASSPGQGSYEQYF.

The chain is built from TRBV25-1 and TRBJ1-2; D is possibly TRBD1 (5 bases). Trimming left V 7 bases short and J 3 bases short, with 21 bases between. The germline gives CDR1 MGHDK, CDR2 SYGVNS. The CDR3 covers 16 residues. In DNA form, the CDR3 reads TGTGCCAGCACCATCCCCGAGGCCAGGGAGGACTATGGCTACACCTTC. Residues: CASTIPEAREDYGYTF.

CDR3 nucleotide sequence: TGTGCCAGCAGAGAAAGCAATTCACCCCTCCACTTT. This codes for CASRESNSPLHF. The rearrangement links TRBV25-1 to TRBJ1-6; D remains ambiguous. The germline V gene encodes CDR1 MGHDK and CDR2 SYGVNS. The ends were cut back, 6 bases at V and 7 bases at J, with 7 bases in the middle. CDR3 size: 12 residues.

Notes on this clone: An end of the junction does not agree with germline; a read error may underlie this. The chain carries TRBV6-5 and TRBJ1-2, with D perhaps matching TRBD1 (6 bases). This CDR3 comprises 14 residues. CDR1 and CDR2 (germline): MNHEY, SVGAGI. CDR3 in amino acids: CASSPQGRLYGYTF. The DNA of the CDR3 is TGTGCCAGCAGCCCGCAGGGGCGACTCTATGGCTACACCTTT.

The chain employs TRBV27 and TRBJ2-7; D not resolved. The germline V gene has CDR1 MNHEY and CDR2 SMNVEV (reference sequence). The length of the CDR3 is 13 residues. V shed 4 bases and J shed 2 bases, with 9 bases lying between them. The CDR3 nucleotides are TGTGCCAGCAGTTCAGGTCCCCCCTACGAGCAGTACTTC. Its translation is CASSSGPPYEQYF.

This sequence joins TRBV18 and TRBJ2-3, with 8 bases matching TRBD1. Germline lookup yields CDR1 KGHSH and CDR2 LQKENI. This CDR3 is built from 16 residues. V lost 8 bases to trimming and J lost 2 bases; unmatched junction nucleotides: 12. The CDR3 loop is CASPNSRDRITDTQYF. In DNA, the CDR3 is TGTGCCAGCCCAAATTCAAGGGACAGGATCACAGATACGCAGTATTTT.

The chain links TRBV24-1 to TRBJ2-5; D might be TRBD1 (7 bases). The germline V gene has CDR1 KGHDR and CDR2 SFDVKD. The CDR3 runs 15 residues. The germline V and J ends were trimmed by 5 bases and 2 bases, with 14 bases remaining between them. CDR3 sequence reads: CATSVVTGTQETQYF. The CDR3 DNA reads as TGTGCCACCAGTGTCGTGACAGGGACTCAAGAGACCCAGTACTTC.

The DNA for the CDR3 is TGTGCCAGCAGTGAGTGGTCGGGGGGGCCAGGTACGCAGTATTTT. Translation: CASSEWSGGPGTQYF. The chain carries TRBV2 and TRBJ2-3, with 8 bases identical to TRBD2. The CDR3 contains 15 residues. The V and J ends lost 3 bases and 8 bases, in that order; junction bases with no gene match: 10. CDR1 is SNHLY and CDR2 is FYNNEI in the germline V gene.

The genes are TRBV7-9 and TRBJ1-4, with D possibly matching TRBD1 (5 bases). Germline-derived CDR1 and CDR2 are SEHNR and FQNEAQ (reference sequence). The germline V and J ends were trimmed by 10 bases and 7 bases, with 19 bases remaining between them. The CDR3 extends over 14 amino acids. In nucleotides, the CDR3 is TGTGCCACTCTCCCGGGACTGGAGGCTGAAAAACTGTTTTTT. Protein sequence: CATLPGLEAEKLFF.

The CDR3 loop is CASSVAGAGYEQYF. The CDR3 nucleotides read TGTGCCAGTAGTGTTGCAGGGGCAGGCTACGAGCAGTACTTC. The J gene is TRBJ2-7, the V gene TRBV19, with a possible D match to TRBD1 (6 bases). The CDR3 loop spans 14 amino acids. The germline CDR1 and CDR2 sequences are LNHDA and SQIVND (reference sequence). The V and J ends lost 5 bases and 3 bases respectively, with 14 bases between them.

The chain couples TRBV5-1 to TRBJ1-1; 11 nucleotides match TRBD1. Germline loops: CDR1 SGHRS, CDR2 YFSETQ. This CDR3 spans 15 amino acids. J gave up 4 bases and V 2 bases, and 4 bases lay outside the gene matches. CDR3 sequence reads: CASSLAGTGGTEAFF. CDR3 DNA sequence: TGCGCCAGCAGCTTAGCCGGGACAGGGGGCACTGAAGCTTTCTTT.

This chain connects TRBV20-1 to TRBJ2-5, with 8 bases that match TRBD2. V trimming: 3 bases; J trimming: 1 base; junction bases outside the gene matches: 7. The CDR3 covers 15 residues. The germline V gene encodes CDR1 DFQATT and CDR2 SNEGSKA (reference sequence). The chain's CDR3 is CSASTGGAFQETQYF. CDR3 nucleotide sequence: TGCAGTGCTAGTACGGGGGGGGCCTTCCAAGAGACCCAGTACTTC.

This chain connects TRBV4-1 to TRBJ2-3; D gene uncertain. CDR1 MGHRA and CDR2 YSYEKL come from the germline V gene. V was shortened by 2 bases and J by 2 bases, with 8 bases between the two germline ends. The CDR3 loop spans 14 amino acids. For the CDR3, the DNA is TGCGCCAGCAGCCAATTTTCTGTCACAGATACGCAGTATTTT. Translated, it gives CASSQFSVTDTQYF.

The chain joins TRBV7-2 to TRBJ2-3, with D uncertain. Trimming stripped 5 bases from V and 6 bases from J, with 9 bases between. The CDR3 has 12 amino acids. The germline V gene encodes CDR1 SGHTA and CDR2 FQGNSA. The CDR3 coding sequence is TGTGCCAGCAGCACTTCCGGGGATACGCAGTATTTT. It yields the protein CASSTSGDTQYF.

This sequence joins TRBV5-4 and TRBJ1-1; no clear D gene. The CDR3 runs 12 residues. CDR1 is SGHNT and CDR2 is YYREEE in the germline V gene (reference sequence). With 4 bases removed from V and 10 bases from J, the gap between germline ends came to 14 bases. The CDR3 DNA sequence: TGTGCCAGCAGCCCTGGTGGAGGCGGAGCTTTCTTT. Translation: CASSPGGGGAFF.